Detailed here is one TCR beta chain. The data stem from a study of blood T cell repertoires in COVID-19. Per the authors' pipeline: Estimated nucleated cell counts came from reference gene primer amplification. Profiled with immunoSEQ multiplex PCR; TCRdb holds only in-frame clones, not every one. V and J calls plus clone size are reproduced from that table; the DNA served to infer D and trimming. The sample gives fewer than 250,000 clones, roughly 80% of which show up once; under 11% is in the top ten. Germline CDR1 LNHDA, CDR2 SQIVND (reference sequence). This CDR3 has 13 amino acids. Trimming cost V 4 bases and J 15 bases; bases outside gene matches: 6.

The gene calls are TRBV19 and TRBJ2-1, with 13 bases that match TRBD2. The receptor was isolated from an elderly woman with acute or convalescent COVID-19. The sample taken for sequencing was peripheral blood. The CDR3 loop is CASSTGLAGDTFF. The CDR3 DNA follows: TGTGCCAGTAGTACCGGACTAGCGGGGGACACGTTCTTC. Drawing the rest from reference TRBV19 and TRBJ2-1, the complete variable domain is DGGITQSPKYLFRKEGQNVTLSCEQNLNHDAMYWYRQDPGQGLRLIYYSQIVNDFQKGDIAEGYSVSREKKESFPLTVTSAQKNPTAFYLCASSTGLAGDTFFGPGTRLTVL.